The 27 T cell receptor beta chains below come from one sample, sequenced in a study of radiation and T cells in renal cell carcinoma. Sequencing was performed with immunoSEQ multiplex PCR; in TCRdb, only in-frame clones are kept and a portion is missing. The sample carries about 130,000 clones, around 80% recorded once. Time point indicated: blood 2 weeks post-SBRT. Indicated treatment: 15 Gy SBRT to primary tumor, nephrectomy 4 weeks later. The specimen was blood, collected from a patient whose treatment included radiotherapy and nephrectomy. These receptors all stem from a man in his fifties with renal cell carcinoma.

This clone was seen only a few times. V and J are TRBV6-5 and TRBJ2-1, with D hard to call. V was pared by 7 bases and J by 0 bases, with 13 bases between. CDR3 size: 15 residues. Germline CDR1 is MNHEY and CDR2 is SVGAGI. The CDR3 loop is CASTPLYSSYNEQFF. Here the CDR3 DNA reads TGTGCCAGCACCCCACTATACAGCTCCTACAATGAGCAGTTCTTC.

The V call is TRBV10-2, the J call TRBJ1-4, with 7 bases fitting TRBD1. V lost 5 bases, J lost 7 bases, and 7 bases stayed unmatched. Germline assignment: CDR1 WSHSY and CDR2 SAAADI. The CDR3 is 14 residues long. This chain's CDR3 is CASSNVPGGEKLFF. Here the CDR3 DNA reads TGCGCCAGCAGTAACGTCCCAGGGGGTGAAAAACTGTTTTTT.

The chain recombines TRBV5-5 with TRBJ1-1; 10 positions match TRBD1. The CDR3 covers 13 residues. V trimming: 3 bases; J trimming: 6 bases; junction bases outside the gene matches: 2. CDR1 is SGHKS and CDR2 is YYEKEE in the germline V gene (reference sequence). The CDR3, as DNA: TGTGCCAGCAGCTCCGGGACAGGGGCTGAAGCTTTCTTT. Translated: CASSSGTGAEAFF.

The rearrangement joins TRBV11-2 to TRBJ2-5; D not certain. Germline V gene data show CDR1 as SGHAT and CDR2 as FQNNGV. The CDR3 runs to 13 residues. The germline V and J ends were trimmed by 0 bases and 7 bases, with 9 bases remaining between them. The CDR3 nucleotides read TGTGCCAGCAGCTTAGAGCCCCATGGGACCCAGTACTTC. The encoded protein is CASSLEPHGTQYF.

J is TRBJ2-1 and V is TRBV19; D ambiguous. Germline V gives CDR1 LNHDA, CDR2 SQIVND (reference sequence). Trimming took 1 base from V and 7 from J, leaving 14 bases between them. The CDR3 is made up of 15 amino acids. This CDR3 reads CASSIVAGELNEQFF. Here the CDR3 DNA reads TGTGCCAGTAGTATAGTGGCAGGAGAGTTAAATGAGCAGTTCTTC.

This chain uses TRBV9 with TRBJ2-3; TRBD1 matches 8 bases. From germline, CDR1 is SGDLS and CDR2 YYNGEE. J lost 5 bases, V lost 0 bases, and 5 bases had no gene match. The CDR3 contains 15 residues. The CDR3 nucleotides read TGTGCCAGCAGCGTAGGGGGACAGGAGGGAGATACGCAGTATTTT. Encoded protein: CASSVGGQEGDTQYF.

The V call is TRBV5-4, the J call TRBJ2-7; D call uncertain. Germline CDR1 reads SGHNT; CDR2 reads YYREEE (reference sequence). This CDR3 comprises 13 residues. V lost 1 base, J lost 1 base, and 6 bases lay in between. This CDR3 reads CASSLSPSYEQYF. The CDR3 bases are TGTGCCAGCAGCTTGTCGCCTTCCTACGAGCAGTACTTC.

The V call is TRBV6-5, the J call TRBJ1-2, with D unresolved. The CDR3 extends over 12 amino acids. The germline V gene has CDR1 MNHEY and CDR2 SVGAGI. V was clipped by 6 bases and J by 8 bases, with 13 bases between them. The CDR3 spells CASSRSIRGYTF. CDR3 nucleotides: TGTGCCAGCAGCCGATCAATCAGGGGCTACACCTTC.

The chain couples TRBV5-1 to TRBJ2-5, with D perhaps TRBD2 (5 bases). The CDR3 covers 13 residues. CDR1 is SGHRS and CDR2 is YFSETQ in the germline V gene. V was clipped by 4 bases and J by 4 bases, with 11 bases between them. The CDR3 coding sequence is TGCGCCAGCAGCCTCGGGGTTGGAGAGACCCAGTACTTC. Its protein is CASSLGVGETQYF.

The genes are TRBV2 and TRBJ2-7, with D unresolved. Trimming took 3 bases from V and 6 from J, leaving 3 bases between them. The CDR3 has 10 residues. Germline CDR1 is SNHLY and CDR2 is FYNNEI. CDR3 in amino acids: CASSESEQYF. The CDR3 nucleotides read TGTGCCAGCAGTGAGTCCGAGCAGTACTTC.

This clone was seen only a few times. This rearrangement joins TRBV27 to TRBJ1-6; D is undetermined. CDR1 is MNHEY, CDR2 SMNVEV, per germline (reference sequence). CDR3 size: 14 residues. V was shortened by 6 bases and J by 10 bases, with 16 bases between the two germline ends. CDR3 DNA: TGTGCCAGCAGCAACTCTCGCCCGGGGTCACCCCTCCACTTT. It translates to CASSNSRPGSPLHF.

This clone occurred many times. This chain uses TRBV7-9 with TRBJ2-7; tentatively, D is TRBD1 or TRBD2 (5 bases each). Trimming removed 5 bases from V and 0 bases from J, with 11 bases in between. The CDR3 has 14 amino acids. Germline-derived CDR1 and CDR2 are SEHNR and FQNEAQ (reference sequence). CDR3 residues: CASSRDGASYEQYF. The CDR3 bases are TGTGCCAGCAGCCGGGACGGAGCCTCCTACGAGCAGTACTTC.

V gene TRBV7-2 combines with J gene TRBJ1-5, with 8 bases fitting TRBD1. In germline, CDR1 is SGHTA, CDR2 FQGNSA. CDR3 length: 13 residues. Germline trimming cut 5 bases from V and 11 bases from J; bases unmatched to any gene: 8. CDR3 amino acids: CASSPFVQGAQHF. The CDR3 DNA reads as TGTGCCAGCAGCCCCTTTGTACAGGGGGCCCAGCATTTT.

The chain has TRBV7-9 and TRBJ2-5; 9 bases map to TRBD2. Trimming cost V 1 base and J 5 bases; bases outside gene matches: 2. From germline, CDR1 is SEHNR and CDR2 FQNEAQ (reference sequence). The CDR3 is 14 residues long. CDR3 coding DNA: TGTGCCAGCAGCTTAGGACTAGCGGAGGAGACCCAGTACTTC. Encoded protein: CASSLGLAEETQYF.

This clone appeared a few times. The chain has TRBV11-2 and TRBJ2-1; 8 nucleotides line up with TRBD2. The CDR3 totals 13 residues. Germline CDR1 reads SGHAT; CDR2 reads FQNNGV. Trimming removed 4 bases from V and 8 bases from J; junction bases left unmatched: 4. The CDR3 sequence: CASSSTSGDEQFF. The DNA for the CDR3 is TGTGCCAGCAGCTCCACTAGCGGCGATGAGCAGTTCTTC. Full variable domain (outside the CDR3, taken from reference TRBV11-2 and TRBJ2-1): EAGVAQSPRYKIIEKRQSVAFWCNPISGHATLYWYQQILGQGPKLLIQFQNNGVVDDSQLPKDRFSAERLKGVDSTLKIQPAKLEDSAVYLCASSSTSGDEQFFGPGTRLTVL.

This chain connects TRBV4-2 to TRBJ2-7; TRBD1 or TRBD2 may be the D gene (5 bases each). V was shortened by 1 base and J by 3 bases, with 10 bases between the two germline ends. CDR1 is LGHNA, CDR2 YNFKEQ, per germline. The CDR3 runs 14 residues. CDR3 in DNA: TGTGCCAGCAGCCAAGTCGGGACCCGCTACGAGCAGTACTTC. Translating it yields CASSQVGTRYEQYF.

J is TRBJ1-4 and V is TRBV5-1, with TRBD1 as a possible D gene (6 bases). This CDR3 comprises 13 residues. V was cut by 4 bases and J by 4 bases, with 8 bases left in between. CDR1 SGHRS and CDR2 YFSETQ come from the germline V gene. The CDR3 here is CASSKDSNEKLFF. The DNA of the CDR3 is TGCGCCAGCAGCAAGGACAGTAATGAAAAACTGTTTTTT. Filled out from reference TRBV5-1 and TRBJ1-4, the complete variable domain reads KAGVTQTPRYLIKTRGQQVTLSCSPISGHRSVSWYQQTPGQGLQFLFEYFSETQRNKGNFPGRFSGRQFSNSRSEMNVSTLELGDSALYLCASSKDSNEKLFFGSGTQLSVL.

The rearrangement links TRBV6-5 to TRBJ2-7; D not resolved. Trimming took 11 bases from V and 7 from J, leaving 18 bases between them. CDR1 is MNHEY and CDR2 is SVGAGI in the germline V gene. The CDR3 loop spans 12 amino acids. The CDR3 DNA reads TGTGCCGCCCGAACCCAAACGAGAGAGCAGTACTTC. It encodes CAARTQTREQYF.

This chain uses TRBV5-1 with TRBJ2-1; 9 bases match TRBD1. Germline V lookup: CDR1 SGHRS, CDR2 YFSETQ. The CDR3 consists of 14 residues. Losses at the gene ends were 3 bases for V and 6 bases for J; bases not matched to a gene: 4. The CDR3 region is CASSYTGGINEQFF. CDR3 in DNA: TGCGCCAGCAGCTATACAGGGGGCATCAATGAGCAGTTCTTC. Based on the CDR3 plus reference TRBV5-1 and TRBJ2-1, the full variable domain is KAGVTQTPRYLIKTRGQQVTLSCSPISGHRSVSWYQQTPGQGLQFLFEYFSETQRNKGNFPGRFSGRQFSNSRSEMNVSTLELGDSALYLCASSYTGGINEQFFGPGTRLTVL.

This clone was seen once. Other DNA sequences of this sample code for an identical CDR3. The rearrangement links TRBV30 to TRBJ2-2, with no clear D. Trimming took 0 bases from V and 1 from J, leaving 9 bases between them. This CDR3 spans 15 amino acids. From germline, CDR1 is GTSNPN and CDR2 SVGIG (reference sequence). CDR3 nucleotide sequence: TGTGCCTGGAGTGTTGGGATTCAGAACACCGGGGAGCTGTTTTTT. It yields the protein CAWSVGIQNTGELFF.

The rearrangement links TRBV5-6 to TRBJ2-3; the D gene is possibly TRBD1 (6 bases). The CDR3 covers 14 residues. The V end lost 1 base, the J end lost 3 bases, and 9 bases lay between the germline ends. Germline assignment: CDR1 SGHDT and CDR2 YYEEEE. CDR3 in amino acids: CASSLIGQTDTQYF. CDR3 DNA sequence: TGTGCCAGCAGCTTGATAGGACAGACAGATACGCAGTATTTT.

The chain employs TRBV5-7 and TRBJ2-7; D is unresolved. TRBV5-7 is annotated as an ORF whose role is uncertain. The CDR3 consists of 17 residues. V lost 0 bases to trimming and J lost 0 bases, with 16 bases between them. This CDR3 is CASSLAIVKHHSYEQYF. For the CDR3, the DNA is TGTGCCAGCAGCTTGGCAATAGTGAAGCACCACTCCTACGAGCAGTACTTC.

The V call is TRBV5-8, the J call TRBJ2-1; 8 positions agree with TRBD2. This CDR3 is built from 16 residues. V was clipped by 4 bases and J by 0 bases; unmatched bases: 6. Germline CDR1 SGHTS, CDR2 YDEGEE. The CDR3, as DNA: TGTGCCAGCAGCGTAACGGGGGGGACCTCCTACAATGAGCAGTTCTTC. It is translated as CASSVTGGTSYNEQFF.

The DNA of the CDR3 is TGTGCCAGCAGCCGACGGACAGGGTTGGGCGGGGAGCTGTTTTTT. Translation gives CASSRRTGLGGELFF. The chain carries TRBV28 and TRBJ2-2; TRBD1 matches at 8 bases. This CDR3 is 15 amino acids long. From germline, CDR1 is MDHEN and CDR2 SYDVKM. After removal of 6 bases from V and 7 bases from J, the junction contained 10 bases not matched to a gene. Full variable domain (remainder filled in from reference TRBV28 and TRBJ2-2): DVKVTQSSRYLVKRTGEKVFLECVQDMDHENMFWYRQDPGLGLRLIYFSYDVKMKEKGDIPEGYSVSREKKERFSLILESASTNQTSMYLCASSRRTGLGGELFFGEGSRLTVL.

This clone came up a few times. V and J are TRBV11-3 and TRBJ2-6; possible D gene TRBD1, 6 bases. V was pared by 5 bases and J by 4 bases, with 12 bases between. The CDR3 has 15 amino acids. CDR1 and CDR2 from the germline V gene are SGHNT and YENEEA. Written as DNA, the CDR3 is TGTGCCAGCAGCGCCGCAGGGGCCGGGGCCAACGTCCTGACTTTC. The encoded protein is CASSAAGAGANVLTF. Variable domain in full (rest from reference TRBV11-3 and TRBJ2-6): EAGVVQSPRYKIIEKKQPVAFWCNPISGHNTLYWYLQNLGQGPELLIRYENEEAVDDSQLPKDRFSAERLKGVDSTLKIQPAELGDSAVYLCASSAAGAGANVLTFGAGSRLTVL.

The table lists this clone with a count of one. CDR3 nucleotides: TGCGCCAGCAGCCAAGAATCTGGTTCACCCCTCCACTTT. It codes for CASSQESGSPLHF. J is TRBJ1-6 and V is TRBV4-3; no clear D. The V end was cut by 0 bases, the J end by 9 bases, with 6 bases between. CDR1 is LGHNA, CDR2 YSLEER, per germline. The CDR3 is made up of 13 amino acids.

The chain links TRBV7-9 to TRBJ1-4; D gene uncertain. The CDR3 is made up of 12 amino acids. Between the trimmed V and J ends, which lost 5 bases and 2 bases, there was a span of 3 bases. Germline V CDR1 and CDR2: SEHNR, FQNEAQ (reference sequence). DNA of the CDR3: TGTGCCAGCAGCCGTACTAATGAAAAACTGTTTTTT. Protein product: CASSRTNEKLFF.